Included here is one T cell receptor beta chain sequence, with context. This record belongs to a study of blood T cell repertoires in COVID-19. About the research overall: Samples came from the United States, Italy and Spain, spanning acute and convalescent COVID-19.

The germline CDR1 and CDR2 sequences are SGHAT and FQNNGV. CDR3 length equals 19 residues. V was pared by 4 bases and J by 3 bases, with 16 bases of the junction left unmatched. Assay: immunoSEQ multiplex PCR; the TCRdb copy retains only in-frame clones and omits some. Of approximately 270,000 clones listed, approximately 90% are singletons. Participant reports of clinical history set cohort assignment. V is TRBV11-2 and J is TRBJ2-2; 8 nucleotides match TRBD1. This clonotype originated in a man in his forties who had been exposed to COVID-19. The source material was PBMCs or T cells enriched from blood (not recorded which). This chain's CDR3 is CASSWRAGGGRKYTGELFF. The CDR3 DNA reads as TGTGCCAGCAGCTGGAGGGCAGGGGGCGGTCGCAAGTACACCGGGGAGCTGTTTTTT.